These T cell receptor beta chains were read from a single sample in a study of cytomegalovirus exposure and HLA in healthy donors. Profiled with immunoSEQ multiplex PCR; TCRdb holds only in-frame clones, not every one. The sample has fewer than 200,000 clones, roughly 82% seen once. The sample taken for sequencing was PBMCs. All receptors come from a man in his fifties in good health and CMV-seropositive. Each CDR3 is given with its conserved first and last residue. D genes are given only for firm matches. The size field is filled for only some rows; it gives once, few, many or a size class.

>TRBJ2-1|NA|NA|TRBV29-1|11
CSVTDYNEQFF
TGCAGCGTCACAGACTACAATGAGCAGTTCTTC
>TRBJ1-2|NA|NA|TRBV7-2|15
CASSARAGVLYGYTF
TGTGCCAGCAGCGCCCGCGCAGGGGTACTCTATGGCTACACCTTC
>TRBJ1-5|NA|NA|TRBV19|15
CASSMAEPSNQPQHF
TGTGCCAGTAGTATGGCGGAACCTAGCAATCAGCCCCAGCATTTT
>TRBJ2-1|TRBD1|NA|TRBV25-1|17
CASSLLDREYGHDEQFF
TGTGCCAGCAGCCTCCTAGACAGGGAGTACGGGCACGATGAGCAGTTCTTC
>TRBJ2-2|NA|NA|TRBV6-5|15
CASSYEGAGTGELFF
TGTGCCAGCAGTTACGAGGGTGCGGGAACCGGGGAGCTGTTTTTT
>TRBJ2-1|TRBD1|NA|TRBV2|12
CATSDRGNEQFF
TGTGCCACCTCGGACAGGGGCAATGAGCAGTTCTTC
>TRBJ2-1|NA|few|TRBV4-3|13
CASSQDGNNEQFF
TGCGCCAGCAGCCAAGACGGGAACAATGAGCAGTTCTTC
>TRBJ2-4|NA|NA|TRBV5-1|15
CASSTTGIAKNIQYF
TGCGCCAGCAGCACCACAGGGATAGCCAAAAACATTCAGTACTTC
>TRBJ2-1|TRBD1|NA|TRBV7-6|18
CASSLIPAPGGSNNEQFF
TGTGCCAGCAGCTTAATACCCGCGCCAGGGGGCTCGAACAATGAGCAGTTCTTC
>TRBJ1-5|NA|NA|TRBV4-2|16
CASSQGLGGSNQPQHF
TGTGCCAGCAGCCAAGGGCTTGGAGGGAGCAATCAGCCCCAGCATTTT
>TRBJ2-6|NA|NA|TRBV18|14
CASSLAGGPGVLTF
TGTGCCAGCTCACTGGCAGGGGGGCCAGGCGTCCTGACTTTC
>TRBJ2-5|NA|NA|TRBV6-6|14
CASSSRQGGETQYF
TGTGCCAGCAGTTCTCGACAGGGAGGAGAGACCCAGTACTTC
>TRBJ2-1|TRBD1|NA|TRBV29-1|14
CSGLGAGGRNEQFF
TGCAGCGGCCTCGGCGCAGGGGGCAGGAATGAGCAGTTCTTC
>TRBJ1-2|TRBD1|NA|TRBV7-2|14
CASSPDRVNYGYTF
TGTGCCAGCAGCCCAGACAGGGTTAACTATGGCTACACCTTC
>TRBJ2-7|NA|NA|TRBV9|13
CASSLTPYWEQYF
TGTGCCAGCAGCCTAACCCCCTACTGGGAGCAGTACTTC
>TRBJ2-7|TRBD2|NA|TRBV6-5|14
CASRRTSGSYEQYF
TGTGCCAGCAGAAGGACTAGCGGCTCCTACGAGCAGTACTTC
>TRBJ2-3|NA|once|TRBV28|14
CASSSSHRTDTQYF
TGTGCCAGCAGTTCTAGCCACCGCACAGATACGCAGTATTTT
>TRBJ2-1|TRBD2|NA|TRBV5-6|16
CASSSGTSGIYNEQFF
TGTGCCAGCAGCTCCGGGACTAGCGGAATTTACAATGAGCAGTTCTTC
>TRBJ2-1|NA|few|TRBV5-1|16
CASSLAEGATYNEQFF
TGCGCCAGCAGCTTGGCCGAAGGGGCGACCTACAATGAGCAGTTCTTC
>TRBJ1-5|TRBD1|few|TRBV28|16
CASSLTGTGINQPQHF
TGTGCCAGCAGTCTAACCGGGACAGGGATCAATCAGCCCCAGCATTTT
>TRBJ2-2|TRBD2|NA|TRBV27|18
CASSYYPGLAGVTGELFF
TGTGCCAGCAGTTACTATCCGGGACTAGCGGGAGTCACCGGGGAGCTGTTTTTT
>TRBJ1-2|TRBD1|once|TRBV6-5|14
CASSPGQVYYGYTF
TGTGCCAGCAGCCCGGGACAGGTGTATTATGGCTACACCTTC
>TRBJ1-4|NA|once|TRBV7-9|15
CSSSTFGVRGEKLFF
TGTTCCAGCAGCACCTTCGGGGTACGGGGTGAAAAACTGTTTTTT
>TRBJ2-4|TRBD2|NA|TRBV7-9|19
CASSHDGLAGVFGKNIQYF
TGTGCCAGCAGCCACGACGGTCTAGCGGGAGTATTTGGCAAAAACATTCAGTACTTC
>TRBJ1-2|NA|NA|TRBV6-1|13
CASGTPTNYGYTF
TGTGCCAGTGGGACACCCACTAACTATGGCTACACCTTC
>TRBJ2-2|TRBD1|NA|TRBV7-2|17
CASSLALGQVNTGELFF
TGTGCCAGCAGCTTAGCCCTGGGACAGGTGAACACCGGGGAGCTGTTTTTT